This note documents a single T cell receptor beta chain sequence. This sample's treatment: around 19 received Ad26.COV2.S at low or high dose, single or two shots; 5 received placebo; per-sample allocation not given. Specimen acquisition occurred on day 63 following the initial vaccine or placebo injection. In Boston, the donor was an adult between 18-55 years of age. Sequenced by immunoSEQ multiplex PCR; TCRdb stores in-frame clones only, minus some. The sample includes about 480,000 clones, roughly 87% of them seen just once. The sample originates from a study of Ad26.COV2.S vaccination and SARS-CoV-2 variants. The V gene lost 11 bases and the J gene lost 4 bases, with 17 bases spanning the gap. The CDR3 spans 14 residues. CDR1 and CDR2 from the germline V gene are SEHNR and FQNEAQ (reference sequence).

This rearrangement joins TRBV7-9 to TRBJ2-2; the D gene is possibly TRBD2 (5 bases). The source material was peripheral blood, sampled in a trial of Ad26.COV2.S vaccine versus placebo. This clonotype originated in a person between 18 and 60 years old who received the Ad26.COV2.S COVID-19 vaccine or a placebo. As DNA, the CDR3 is TGTGCCGCGTCCGCCCTAGCATTCACCGGGGAGCTGTTTTTT. Protein product: CAASALAFTGELFF.